The following is a T cell receptor beta chain sequence with its context. The CDR3 is 15 residues long. Trimming took off 2 bases at V and 3 bases at J, with 13 bases between the two ends. In germline, CDR1 is SGHAT, CDR2 FQDESV (reference sequence). From RNA, the CDR3 regions of TCR beta chains were amplified and sequenced. RT-PCR with HTBI primers came first, then second-round multiplex PCR. TCRdb re-called the multiplex PCR reads through MiXCR, storing one row per CDR3 protein. The sample lists 560,000 or so distinct CDR3 sequences; 39% were seen once. The sample belongs to a study of Graves' ophthalmopathy and Graves' hyperthyroidism. Clinical symptoms, serum thyroxine, TRAb, thyroid ultrasound and orbital computed tomography were relied on for diagnosis.

This receptor was obtained from an adult man with Graves' hyperthyroidism. The source material was peripheral blood or thyroid tissue (not recorded which). The V gene is TRBV11-1, the J gene TRBJ1-2; perhaps TRBD1 as D (6 bases). The CDR3 protein is CASSLSGDNHYGYTF. For the CDR3, the DNA is TGTGCCAGCAGCTTATCCGGGGACAACCACTATGGCTACACCTTC.